The clone carrying this T cell receptor beta chain was seen many times. Amplification of TCR beta CDR3 regions was performed using RNA transcripts as template. HTBI primers were employed in a first-round RT-PCR of the TCR CDR3. Via MiXCR, TCRdb re-called the multiplex PCR reads, giving one row per CDR3 protein. The sample lists a few hundred thousand distinct CDR3 sequences; 17% were seen once. This record comes from a study of T cells in Graves' hyperthyroidism and ophthalmopathy. For ophthalmopathy patients, the Clinical Activity Score was at least 3 and the NOSPECS grade at least 4; duration was under 3 months. Exclusion followed for patients with uncontrolled infection, other autoimmune disease, pregnancy or lactation. From roughly 9.2 ml of fresh peripheral blood, PBMCs were isolated. The CDR3 runs to 15 residues. Germline assignment: CDR1 MDHEN and CDR2 SYDVKM. V trimming: 4 bases; J trimming: 4 bases; junction bases outside the gene matches: 4.

The chain uses TRBV28 and TRBJ2-3, with 11 bases matching TRBD1. The receptor comes from a woman aged 18-30 years with Graves' ophthalmopathy. The sample taken for sequencing was blood. The CDR3 reads CASSSGGQGADTQYF. Written as DNA, the CDR3 is TGTGCCAGCAGTTCAGGGGGACAGGGGGCAGATACGCAGTATTTT. The whole variable domain, filled in from reference TRBV28 and TRBJ2-3, reads DVKVTQSSRYLVKRTGEKVFLECVQDMDHENMFWYRQDPGLGLRLIYFSYDVKMKEKGDIPEGYSVSREKKERFSLILESASTNQTSMYLCASSSGGQGADTQYFGPGTRLTVL.